A single sample gave rise to the 10 T cell receptor beta chains below, sequenced in a study of Ad26.COV2.S vaccination and SARS-CoV-2 variants. Some clones are missing from TCRdb's copy, which holds only in-frame ones; the method was immunoSEQ multiplex PCR. The sample includes about 410,000 clones, roughly 90% seen only once; the top ten take over 1.5%. Treatment indicated: around 19 received Ad26.COV2.S at low or high dose, single or two shots; about 5 received placebo; per-sample allocation not given. The samples date from day 63 after the first vaccine or placebo injection. This specimen was peripheral blood, taken in a trial of Ad26.COV2.S vaccine versus placebo. All receptors derive from a person between 18 and 65 years old who received the Ad26.COV2.S COVID-19 vaccine or a placebo.

The chain couples TRBV5-6 to TRBJ1-1; no firm D call. CDR3 length: 12 amino acids. V was shortened by 1 base and J by 6 bases, with 7 bases between the two germline ends. Germline CDR1 and CDR2: SGHDT and YYEEEE. DNA of the CDR3: TGTGCCAGCAGCTTGTATATGGCTGAAGCTTTCTTT. It is translated as CASSLYMAEAFF.

The chain joins TRBV5-1 to TRBJ2-3; D may be TRBD2 (5 bases). Trimming cost V 6 bases and J 4 bases, with 15 bases left between them. There are 14 residues in the CDR3. Germline CDR1 reads SGHRS; CDR2 reads YFSETQ. The CDR3 loop is CASKDGVVADTQYF. The CDR3 DNA is TGCGCCAGCAAGGACGGGGTTGTCGCAGATACGCAGTATTTT.

The genes are TRBV2 and TRBJ2-7; TRBD1 aligns across 9 bases. This CDR3 has 14 amino acids. Germline loops: CDR1 SNHLY, CDR2 FYNNEI. V shed 6 bases, J shed 5 bases, and the junction held 8 bases outside the gene matches. CDR3 protein: CASRGQGFLNEQYF. The CDR3 DNA sequence: TGTGCCAGCAGGGGACAGGGCTTTTTGAACGAGCAGTACTTC.

The gene calls are TRBV6-5 and TRBJ2-1, with 10 nucleotides matching TRBD2. The CDR3 consists of 15 residues. The V segment lost 0 bases and the J segment 8 bases; nucleotides outside the gene matches: 4. Germline V gene sequence: CDR1 MNHEY, CDR2 SVGAGI. DNA for the CDR3: TGTGCCAGCAGTTACTCTAGCGGGGGGCGGGATGAGCAGTTCTTC. Its protein is CASSYSSGGRDEQFF.

The CDR3 nucleotides are TGTGCCAGCAGTGTTCGGACAGGATCCTACGAGCAGTACTTC. Translating it yields CASSVRTGSYEQYF. The chain combines TRBV2 with TRBJ2-7; 7 nucleotides align to TRBD1. The junction had 4 bases not matched to a gene; V was cut back by 4 bases and J by 1 base. Per the germline V gene, CDR1 is SNHLY and CDR2 is FYNNEI. CDR3 size: 14 residues.

V is TRBV9 and J is TRBJ1-3; D is perhaps TRBD1 (5 bases). Germline V gives CDR1 SGDLS, CDR2 YYNGEE. With 0 bases removed from V and 0 bases from J, the gap between germline ends came to 13 bases. The CDR3 extends over 17 amino acids. CDR3 in amino acids: CASSVDDGHRSGNTIYF. The CDR3 region has the DNA TGTGCCAGCAGCGTAGATGATGGACACCGCTCTGGAAACACCATATATTTT.

The V and J genes are TRBV12-3 or TRBV12-4 and TRBJ2-7; D could derive from TRBD1 or TRBD2 (5 bases each). Trimming pared 9 bases from V and 0 bases from J, leaving 9 bases between. This CDR3 has 12 residues. The CDR3, as DNA: TGTGCCAGTGGGGGTCTCTCCTACGAGCAGTACTTC. Its translation: CASGGLSYEQYF.

This CDR3 reads CASSPTGTDEKLFF. The CDR3 DNA sequence: TGTGCCAGCAGCCCGACGGGGACGGATGAAAAACTGTTTTTT. The rearrangement uses TRBV5-5 and TRBJ1-4; perhaps TRBD1 as D (5 bases). Looked up from germline, CDR1 is SGHKS and CDR2 is YYEKEE (reference sequence). Trimming took off 4 bases at V and 6 bases at J, with 13 bases between the two ends. CDR3 length: 14 residues.

The chain carries TRBV29-1 and TRBJ1-2; D is uncertain. The V gene's germline CDR1 is SQVTM and CDR2 ANQGSEA. There are 13 residues in the CDR3. V gave up 2 bases and J gave up 3 bases, with 10 bases separating them. This CDR3 is CSVETTRDYGYTF. CDR3 sequence (DNA): TGCAGCGTTGAAACAACGAGGGACTATGGCTACACCTTC. Variable domain in full (rest from reference TRBV29-1 and TRBJ1-2): SAVISQKPSRDICQRGTSLTIQCQVDSQVTMMFWYRQQPGQSLTLIATANQGSEATYESGFVIDKFPISRPNLTFSTLTVSNMSPEDSSIYLCSVETTRDYGYTFGSGTRLTVV.

This clone appeared once. DNA for the CDR3: TGTGCCAGCTCACCAAGGGAGGGGTTCTCCTACGAGCAGTACTTC. This codes for CASSPREGFSYEQYF. The chain is built from TRBV18 and TRBJ2-7; TRBD2 matches at 7 bases. Trimming cost V 2 bases and J 0 bases; bases outside gene matches: 4. This CDR3 comprises 15 residues. Germline CDR1 reads KGHSH; CDR2 reads LQKENI.